This TCR beta chain came from a study of T cells after yellow fever vaccination. Study information: Preparation of the low-cell-number fractions used SMART-Seq v4 Ultra Low Input. General study points: The secondary response was weaker but peaked faster, day 5 versus 15.

In its sample, this clonotype was seen many times. Its antigen is not known. A 5'RACE template-switching step, the method used to make TCR cDNA, added a universal primer site and UMIs. TCRdb recomputed calls from the 5' RACE reads with MiXCR, one row per CDR3 protein. This sample yields more than 350,000 distinct CDR3 sequences, of which 9.5% to 13% are seen a single time; less than 20% belongs to the top ten. CDR1 and CDR2 from the germline V gene are SGHVS and FQNEAQ. This CDR3 region has 12 residues. The V gene is TRBV7-8, the J gene TRBJ2-5; weak D call: TRBD1 (6 bases). The J call is uncertain, as TRBJ2-3 better fits the DNA end. The sequence was collected from a man aged 18-30 years who received the YFV17D yellow fever vaccine. Sequences were derived from PBMCs, sampled on the day of the first yellow fever vaccination. The CDR3 nucleotides are TGTGCCAGCAGCTTCCCAGGGGAAACGCAGTATTTT. Its protein is CASSFPGETQYF.